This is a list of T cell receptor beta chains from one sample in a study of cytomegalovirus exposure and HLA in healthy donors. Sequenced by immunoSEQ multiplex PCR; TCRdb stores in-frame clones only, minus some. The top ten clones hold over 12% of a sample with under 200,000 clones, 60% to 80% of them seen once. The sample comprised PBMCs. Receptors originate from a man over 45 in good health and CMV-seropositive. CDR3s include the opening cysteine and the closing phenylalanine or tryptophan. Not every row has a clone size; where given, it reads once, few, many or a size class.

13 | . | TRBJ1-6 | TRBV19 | CASSMGDRATFHF
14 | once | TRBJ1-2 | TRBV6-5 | CASSYLQGVGGYTF
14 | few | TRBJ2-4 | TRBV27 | CASSPGTEKNIQYF
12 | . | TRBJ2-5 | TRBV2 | CASGQGEETQYF
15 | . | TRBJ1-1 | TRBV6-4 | CASSDSPGVGTEAFF
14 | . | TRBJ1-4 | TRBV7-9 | CASSQTDRVEKLFF
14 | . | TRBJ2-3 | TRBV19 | CASSLTGRTDTQYF
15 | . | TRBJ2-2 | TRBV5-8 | CASRPDRASTGELFF
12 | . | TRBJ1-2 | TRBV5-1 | CASSPDSYGYTF
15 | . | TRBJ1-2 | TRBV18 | CASSQNYGTVYGYTF
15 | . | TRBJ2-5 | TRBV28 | CASSYEGQGLGAQYF
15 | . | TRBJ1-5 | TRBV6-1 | CASSEITGGGQPQHF
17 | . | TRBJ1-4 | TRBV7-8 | CASSLVLPPGRREKLFF
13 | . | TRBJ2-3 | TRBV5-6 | CASSFRMTDTQYF
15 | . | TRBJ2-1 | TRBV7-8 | CASSSRGTDYNEQFF
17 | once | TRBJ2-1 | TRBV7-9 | CASSPQPAGVPDNEQFF
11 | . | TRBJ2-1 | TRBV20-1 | CSAPLNFEQFF
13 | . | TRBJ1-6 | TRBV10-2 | CASSQGYNSPLHF
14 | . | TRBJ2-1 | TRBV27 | CASSLRGYGSGRFF
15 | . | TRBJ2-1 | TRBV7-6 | CASTPLRDRSDEQFF
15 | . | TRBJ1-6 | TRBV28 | CASSLGGTGVSPLHF
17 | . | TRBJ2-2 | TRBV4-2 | CASSHLIAGANTGELFF
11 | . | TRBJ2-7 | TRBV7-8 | CASSVRYEQYF
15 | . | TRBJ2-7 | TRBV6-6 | CASSYDRGRLREQYF
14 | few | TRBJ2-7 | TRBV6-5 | CASSFDRSSYEQYF
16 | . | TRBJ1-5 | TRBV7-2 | CASSPLGTGGGQPQHF
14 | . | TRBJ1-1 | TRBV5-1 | CASSLADRFTEAFF
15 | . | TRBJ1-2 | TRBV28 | CASSFEDRAVRGYTF
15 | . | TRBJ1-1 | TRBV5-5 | CASSLDRREATEAFF
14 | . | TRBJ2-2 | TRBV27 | CASRRAGDDGELFF
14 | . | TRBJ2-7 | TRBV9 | CASRSPRRGYEQYF
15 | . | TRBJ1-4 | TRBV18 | CASSRRRAVNEKLFF
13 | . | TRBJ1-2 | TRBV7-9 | CASSPQGSGGYTF
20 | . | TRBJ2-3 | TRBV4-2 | CASSQDHGGGAFPSTDTQYF
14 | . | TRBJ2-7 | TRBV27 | CASSKGHQLYEQYF
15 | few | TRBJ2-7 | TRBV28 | CASSFGPGPSYEQYF
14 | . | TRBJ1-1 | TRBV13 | CASSSYTGYTEAFF
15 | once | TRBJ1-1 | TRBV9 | CASSRDGKTNTEAFF
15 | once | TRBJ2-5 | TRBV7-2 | CASSSGGVGQETQYF
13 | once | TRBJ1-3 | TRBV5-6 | CASRQGSGNTIYF